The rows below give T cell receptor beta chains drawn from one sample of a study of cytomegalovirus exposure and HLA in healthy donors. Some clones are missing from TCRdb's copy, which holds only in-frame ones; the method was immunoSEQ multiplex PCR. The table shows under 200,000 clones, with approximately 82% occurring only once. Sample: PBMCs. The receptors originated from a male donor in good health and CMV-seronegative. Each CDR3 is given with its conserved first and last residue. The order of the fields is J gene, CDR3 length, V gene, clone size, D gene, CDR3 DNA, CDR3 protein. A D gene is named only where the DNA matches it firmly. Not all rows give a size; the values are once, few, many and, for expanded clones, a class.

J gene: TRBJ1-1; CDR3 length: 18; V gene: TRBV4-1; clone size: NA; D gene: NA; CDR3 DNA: TGCGCCAGCAGCCAAGATACCACAGGGCGAGGTATGAACACTGAAGCTTTCTTT; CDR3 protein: CASSQDTTGRGMNTEAFF
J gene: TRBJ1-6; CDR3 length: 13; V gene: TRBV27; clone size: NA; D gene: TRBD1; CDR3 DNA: TGTGCCACCTCCGGGACAGTTTACTCACCCCTCCACTTT; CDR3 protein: CATSGTVYSPLHF
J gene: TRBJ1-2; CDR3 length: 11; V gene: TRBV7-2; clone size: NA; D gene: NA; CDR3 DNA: TGTGCCAGCAGTCTCAGCTTCGAGGACACCTTC; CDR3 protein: CASSLSFEDTF
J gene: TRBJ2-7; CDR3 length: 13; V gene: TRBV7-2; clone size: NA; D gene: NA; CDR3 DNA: TGTGCCAGCAGCCCGAGTGGGGCCGACGAGCAGTACTTC; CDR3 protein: CASSPSGADEQYF
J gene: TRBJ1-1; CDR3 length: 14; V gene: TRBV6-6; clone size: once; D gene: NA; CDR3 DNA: TGTGCCAGCAGAGGGGAACGTAGGAACACTGAAGCTTTCTTT; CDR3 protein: CASRGERRNTEAFF
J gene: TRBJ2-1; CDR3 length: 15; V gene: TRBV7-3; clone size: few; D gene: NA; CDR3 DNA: TGTGCCAGCAGCTCCCACGTGGCCGCCTACAATGAGCAGTTCTTC; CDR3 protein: CASSSHVAAYNEQFF
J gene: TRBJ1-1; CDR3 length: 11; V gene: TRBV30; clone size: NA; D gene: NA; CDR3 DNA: TGTGCCTGGAGGGGGGGAACTGAAGCTTTCTTT; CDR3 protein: CAWRGGTEAFF
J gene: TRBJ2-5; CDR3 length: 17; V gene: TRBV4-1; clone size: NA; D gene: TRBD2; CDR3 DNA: TGCGCCAGCAGCCAAGATCCGGGACTAGCGGGAGGAGAGACCCAGTACTTC; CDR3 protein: CASSQDPGLAGGETQYF
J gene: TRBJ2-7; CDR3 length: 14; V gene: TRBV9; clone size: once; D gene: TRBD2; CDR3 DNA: TGTGCCAGCAGCCCCTGGACTAGCGGGAGCGAGCAGTACTTC; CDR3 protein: CASSPWTSGSEQYF
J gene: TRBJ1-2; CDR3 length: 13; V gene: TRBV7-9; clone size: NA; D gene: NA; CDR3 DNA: TGTGCCAGCAGCTTAGGGCCTAACTATGGCTACACCTTC; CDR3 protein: CASSLGPNYGYTF
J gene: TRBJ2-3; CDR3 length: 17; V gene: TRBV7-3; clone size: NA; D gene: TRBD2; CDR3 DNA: TGTGCCAGCAGCCCCCGACTAGCGGGAGGGGCCGCAGATACGCAGTATTTT; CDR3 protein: CASSPRLAGGAADTQYF
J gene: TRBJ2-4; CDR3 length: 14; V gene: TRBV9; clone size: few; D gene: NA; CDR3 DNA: TGTGCCAGCAGCGGAAAACAGGGTCGCAACATTCAGTACTTC; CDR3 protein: CASSGKQGRNIQYF
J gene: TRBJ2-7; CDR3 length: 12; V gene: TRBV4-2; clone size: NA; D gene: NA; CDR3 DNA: TGTGCCAGCAGCCAAGGAGCCTACGAGCAGTACTTC; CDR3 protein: CASSQGAYEQYF
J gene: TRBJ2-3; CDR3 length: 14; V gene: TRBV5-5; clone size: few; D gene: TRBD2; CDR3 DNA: TGTGCCAGCAGCTTAGCGGGGAGCACAGATACGCAGTATTTT; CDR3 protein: CASSLAGSTDTQYF
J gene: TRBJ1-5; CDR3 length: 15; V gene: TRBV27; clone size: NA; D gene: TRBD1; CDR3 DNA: TGTGCCAGCAGAGAAAGCGACAGGGAGTATCAGCCCCAGCATTTT; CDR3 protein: CASRESDREYQPQHF
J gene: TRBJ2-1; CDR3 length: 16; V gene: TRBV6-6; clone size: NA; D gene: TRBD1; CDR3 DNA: TGTGCCACCTCGGACAGGGGGCAAGGAAGGTCCAATGAGCAGTTCTTC; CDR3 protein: CATSDRGQGRSNEQFF
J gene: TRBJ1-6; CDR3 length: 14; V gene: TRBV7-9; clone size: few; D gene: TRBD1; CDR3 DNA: TGTGCCAGCAGCTTGAGGACAGGGCATTCACCCCTCCACTTT; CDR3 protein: CASSLRTGHSPLHF
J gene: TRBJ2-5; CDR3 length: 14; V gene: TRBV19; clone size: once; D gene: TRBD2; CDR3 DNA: TGTGCCAGTACCCAGCTTGGGGGGGGTCGAGCCCAGTACTTC; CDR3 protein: CASTQLGGGRAQYF
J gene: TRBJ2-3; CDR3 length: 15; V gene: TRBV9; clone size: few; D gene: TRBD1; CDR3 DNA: TGTGCCAGCAGCGTCGGGACAGGGTTCACAGATACGCAGTATTTT; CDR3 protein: CASSVGTGFTDTQYF
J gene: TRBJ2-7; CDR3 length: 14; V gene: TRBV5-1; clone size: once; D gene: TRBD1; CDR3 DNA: TGCGCCAGCAGAGACCGGGACAGGGCCTACGAGCAGTACTTC; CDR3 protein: CASRDRDRAYEQYF
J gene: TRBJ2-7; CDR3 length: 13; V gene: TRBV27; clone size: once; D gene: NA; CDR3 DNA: TGTGCCAGCAGTTTATTCGCAGGCTACGAGCAGTACTTC; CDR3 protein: CASSLFAGYEQYF
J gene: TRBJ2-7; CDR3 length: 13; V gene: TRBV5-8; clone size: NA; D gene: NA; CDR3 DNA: TGTGCCAGCACCAACCCCTTGTTTGGCTGGCAGTACTTC; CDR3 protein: CASTNPLFGWQYF
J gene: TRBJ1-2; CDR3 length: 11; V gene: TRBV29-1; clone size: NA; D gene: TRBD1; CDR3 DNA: TGCAGCGTTGAACAGGGGGGAGGCTACACCTTC; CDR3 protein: CSVEQGGGYTF
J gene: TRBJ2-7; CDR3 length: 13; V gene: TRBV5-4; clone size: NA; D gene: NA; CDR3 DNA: TGTGCCAGCAGCGCCGGGAGTACCTACGAGCAGTACTTC; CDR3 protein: CASSAGSTYEQYF
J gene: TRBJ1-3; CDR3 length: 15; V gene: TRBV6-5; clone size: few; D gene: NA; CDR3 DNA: TGTGCCAGCAAAACCTCGGGACGACCGAGACAGGCCATATATTTT; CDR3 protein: CASKTSGRPRQAIYF
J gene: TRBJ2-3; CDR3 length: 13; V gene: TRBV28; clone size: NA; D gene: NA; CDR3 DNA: TGTGCCAGCAGTCCGTCGGCGGGACTTACGCAGTATTTT; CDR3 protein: CASSPSAGLTQYF
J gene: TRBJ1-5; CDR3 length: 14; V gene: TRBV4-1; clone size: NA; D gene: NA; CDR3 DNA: TGCGCCAGCAGCCATATCTCGGGGGGGCAGCCCCAGCATTTT; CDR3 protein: CASSHISGGQPQHF
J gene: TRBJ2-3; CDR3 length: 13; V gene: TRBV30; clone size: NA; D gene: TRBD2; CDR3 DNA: TGTGCCCTAGCGGGAGGGTCTCCAGATACGCAGTATTTT; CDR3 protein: CALAGGSPDTQYF
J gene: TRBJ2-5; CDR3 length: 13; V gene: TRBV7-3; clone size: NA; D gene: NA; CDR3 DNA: TGTGCCAGCAGCCCGGGCCAGGGAGAGACCCAGTACTTC; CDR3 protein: CASSPGQGETQYF
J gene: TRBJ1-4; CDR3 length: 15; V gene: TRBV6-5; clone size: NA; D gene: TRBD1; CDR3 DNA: TGTGCCAGTTCAAGGACAGGCCAAACCAATGAAAAACTGTTTTTT; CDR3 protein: CASSRTGQTNEKLFF
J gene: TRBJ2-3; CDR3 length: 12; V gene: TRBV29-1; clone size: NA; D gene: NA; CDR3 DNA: TGCAGCGTTGCCGGGGGTAGTGATACGCAGTATTTT; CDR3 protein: CSVAGGSDTQYF
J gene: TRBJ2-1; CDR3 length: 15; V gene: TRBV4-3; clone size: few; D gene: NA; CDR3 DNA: TGCGCCACTACGCAGGGGTTCGGCTCCTACAATGAGCAGTTCTTC; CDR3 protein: CATTQGFGSYNEQFF
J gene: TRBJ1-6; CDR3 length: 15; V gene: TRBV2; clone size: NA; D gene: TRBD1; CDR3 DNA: TGTGCCAGCAGCTCGGACAGGGGGCGTAATTCACCCCTCCACTTT; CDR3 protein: CASSSDRGRNSPLHF
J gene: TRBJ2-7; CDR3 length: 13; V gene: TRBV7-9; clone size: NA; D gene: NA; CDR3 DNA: TGTGCCAGCAGCTTAGTCGGGGGTTACGAGCAGTACTTC; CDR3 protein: CASSLVGGYEQYF
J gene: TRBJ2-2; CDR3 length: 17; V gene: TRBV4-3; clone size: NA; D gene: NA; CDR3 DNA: TGCGCCAGCAGCCAAGCTCGCGCGCGAAAGAACACCGGGGAGCTGTTTTTT; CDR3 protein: CASSQARARKNTGELFF
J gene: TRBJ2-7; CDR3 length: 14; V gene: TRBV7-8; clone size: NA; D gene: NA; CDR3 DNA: TGTGCCAGCAGCGTGGGGGCAGGGGCCAACGAGCAGTACTTC; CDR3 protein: CASSVGAGANEQYF
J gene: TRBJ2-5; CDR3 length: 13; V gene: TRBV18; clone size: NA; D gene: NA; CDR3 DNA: TGTGCCAGCTCACCATCTAGCAGAGAGACCCAGTACTTC; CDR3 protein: CASSPSSRETQYF
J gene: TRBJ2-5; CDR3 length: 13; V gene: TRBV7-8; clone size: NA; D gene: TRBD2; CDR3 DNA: TGTGCCAGCAGCTTAGTTGCGGGGGGGTCCCAGTACTTC; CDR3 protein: CASSLVAGGSQYF
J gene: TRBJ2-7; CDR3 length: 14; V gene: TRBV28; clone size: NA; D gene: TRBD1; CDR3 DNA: TGTGCCAGCAGTTTAGACAGGGGGGGCTACGAGCAGTACTTC; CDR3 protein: CASSLDRGGYEQYF
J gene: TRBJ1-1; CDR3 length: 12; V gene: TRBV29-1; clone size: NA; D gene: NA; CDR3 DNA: TGCAGCGCTAGGGAGGGGAGTACTGAAGCTTTCTTT; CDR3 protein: CSAREGSTEAFF
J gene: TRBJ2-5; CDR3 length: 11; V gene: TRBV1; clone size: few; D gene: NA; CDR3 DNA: TGCACCAGCAGCCCCGGATGCGGGGAGTACTTC; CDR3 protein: CTSSPGCGEYF